Included here is one T cell receptor beta chain sequence, with context. This clone was observed once. It lacks a known antigen. There are no base qualities to consult, and no much larger clone falls within one base. Via the germline V gene, CDR1 is LGHNA and CDR2 YSLEER. Taken from cysteine to phenylalanine, the CDR3 has 14 residues. The entry retains the CDR3 DNA only, 42 bases that are in frame from base 1. V loses 4 bases of germline sequence and J loses 1 base, and the interval between the two ends is 10 bases. The data were taken from a study of cytomegalovirus exposure and HLA in healthy donors (dated by TCRdb to 2017 to 2019). Regarding the study in general: According to an earlier analysis of 450 to 650 of the donors, 200 million or so T cells yielded roughly 100 million unique TCR beta sequences and approximately 300 Gb of sequence data. An early release that covered more than 550 HLA-typed donors contained around 300 gigabases of sequencing data and about 93 million unique TCR sequences. Among the approximately 400 genotyped donors, approximately 82% belonged to the genetic ancestry cluster associated with self-reported Caucasian donors. The aim of the study was to test whether cataloging public T cell receptors could identify signatures of past pathogen exposure. The study used immunosequencing to profile the T cell repertoires of several hundred subjects and linked those repertoires to cytomegalovirus serostatus. Along with the approximately 700-subject first cohort, a separate validation cohort of 120 different subjects was used. To predict cytomegalovirus infection status, the study combined high-throughput TCR immunosequencing, statistical association of individual TCRs with disease status, and machine learning. To study patterns of TCR occurrence, a later analysis re-analyzed previously published TCR beta repertoires from 666 donors and added high-resolution HLA genotyping. Rather than using new phenotypic data, the later analysis identified candidate immune exposures from TCR beta sequences and from how often those sequences occurred across donors. An earlier analysis of approximately 500 of the donors applied high-throughput TCR beta sequencing to assess whether each TCR beta V gene segment acted as functional or pseudogenic. Donor age, sex, ethnicity and CMV serostatus were compiled alongside the repertoire data. A later genetic analysis used genome-wide SNP genotypes for about 55% of the 666 donors, treating that subset as a discovery cohort. Every discovery cohort repertoire had been produced on one sequencing platform. HLA typing covered class I and class II loci at four-digit resolution. The number of typed donors differed by locus: roughly 629-630 for A, B, C, DRB1 and DQB1; 522 for DQA1; around 580 for DPA1; and roughly 470 for DPB1. Several DR-DQ haplotypes were handled as single units for association and clustering because linkage in the cohort was strong. Among 398 genotyped donors of the cohort, an average of around 240,000 unique TCR beta nucleotide sequences were sequenced per donor, 15% to 20% of them non-productive. The study at large found these results: For the cohort, immune exposure information was limited to CMV serostatus. While some public TCRs were present in many individuals, most TCR sequences turned up only very rarely across donors. Because counts were too low, seventeen rarely observed V segments, including chromosome 9 orphons, were left out of the earlier analysis of roughly 600 of the donors. A later analysis associated 15,000 to 20,000 TCR beta sequences with specific HLA alleles at a false discovery rate of 0.05. Only TCR beta chains were sequenced in this cohort, and the absence of alpha or paired-chain data limited detectable features. The presence/absence analyses assumed that sequencing depth was roughly uniform across donors, and that assumption may not be true. A later genetic analysis reported fewer N-insertions in productive TCRs among donors in an Asian-associated ancestry cluster than the roughly 700-donor mean. Three of the identified cytomegalovirus-associated TCR beta chains were confirmed in vitro to be specific for cytomegalovirus antigens. Most CMV-associated TCR beta chains appeared to be HLA-restricted in a later analysis, and the HLA associations seemed to be driven largely by CMV exposure. A further reported finding was that TCR beta sequences accurately predicted the HLA-A and HLA-B alleles for most subjects in the first cohort. In an earlier analysis of some 500 of the donors, most TCR beta V segments were observed in productive rearrangements about 90% or about 30% of the time, broadly matching IMGT annotations. The classifier was reported to diagnose cytomegalovirus status with high specificity and sensitivity in both the original and validation cohorts. Because some donors lacked HLA typing at each locus, the association tests relied only on the typed subset. Linkage disequilibrium might explain the correlated functional status among segregating V segments, but an unknown experimental factor could not be excluded. In a later analysis, HLA-associated TCR beta chains showed more clonal expansion and lower generation probabilities than non-associated chains that were equally common. A cluster of highly shared sequence variants was judged likely to be a technical artifact of the sequencing pipeline. When HLA alleles, especially DR and DQ, strongly co-occurred, attributing TCR associations to individual alleles was difficult. A later analysis found that TCR association rates varied across HLA loci, with DRB1 alleles showing the most associated TCRs and HLA-C alleles the fewest. A later genetic analysis associated a missense DCLRE1C variant with V-gene and J-gene trimming of TCR beta chains, and an independent cohort replicated the association. In a later analysis, several top co-occurrence clusters were reported to appear linked to parvovirus B19, influenza, CMV and Epstein-Barr virus. Some IMGT-functional V segments, including TRBV6-2 and TRBV6-3, could not be distinguished by the 87-base-pair reads and were therefore excluded. A total of 150 or so TCR beta chains were listed by the study as associated with cytomegalovirus. It was suggested by the authors that the approach could potentially be generalized to other disease states and immunological phenotypes.

Receptor amplification or capture employed the immunoSEQ multiplex PCR assay. For the multiplex PCR, a mixture combining 60 forward primers for TCR Vbeta segments and 13 reverse primers for TCR Jbeta segments was used. The CDR3 region of rearranged TCR beta genes was amplified from genomic DNA with a multiplex PCR assay. On the Illumina HiSeq System, the amplified TCR beta libraries were sequenced as 87-base-pair reads. Concerning the study's data processing: In a later analysis, 70 million to 95 million unique TCR beta chains were counted across the roughly 610 repertoires, and some 10 million of these chains were shared by at least two donors. To remove PCR and sequencing errors, raw reads were error-corrected and collapsed into unique sequences using a nearest-neighbor algorithm that merged closely related sequences. Alignment of CDR3 sequences to IMGT reference sequences was used to assign V, D and J gene segments. For a sequence to be retained, a match of at least six nucleotides to both a V gene segment and a J gene segment was required. A rearrangement counted as productive if the CDR3 had no stop codons and remained in frame with V and J, and every other rearrangement counted as non-productive. CDR3 was defined by IMGT convention, running from the second conserved V-encoded cysteine to the conserved J-encoded phenylalanine. The earlier analysis of about 610 of the donors excluded sequences that lacked an unambiguous match to a single V gene segment. An earlier analysis of a few hundred of the donors classified V segments as functional when productive rearrangements were above 56.7% and as segregating when the standard deviation between donors was above 5%. A statistical classification framework was developed to diagnose cytomegalovirus status using the catalog of TCR beta chain sequences. A later analysis assigned V and J genes by comparing TCR nucleotide sequences with IMGT/GENE-DB human TR gene sequences. The TCRdist pipeline was used in a later analysis to assign CDR3 sequences and most-parsimonious VDJ recombination scenarios. In a later analysis, each TCR beta chain was defined by its CDR3 amino acid sequence together with its V-gene family, and reads without a unique V-gene family were excluded. To address suspected cross-contamination and a sequencing artifact, a later analysis removed 550 to 750 highly shared, low-generation-probability nucleotide sequences. A later analysis calculated a clonal expansion index for each public chain from normalized within-repertoire ranks of inferred template counts. A later analysis computed generation probabilities with a VDJ recombination model fitted to out-of-frame rearrangements, and checked the results against IGoR. In a later analysis, TCR-TCR, TCR-HLA and TCR-CMV co-occurrence was scored with hypergeometric tests, and a repertoire-size bias correction was applied to TCR pairs. False discovery rates were estimated in a later analysis by permuting HLA or CMV assignments 20 times. In a later analysis, co-occurring TCRs were grouped using DBSCAN, with TCRdist sequence similarity added in when clustering inside HLA-allele-positive subsets. Co-occurrence clustering excluded repertoires with fewer than 30,000 or more than 120,000 public chains, plus five with anomalous nucleotide sharing. The immuneACCESS repertoire file appears here via TCRdb, limited to in-frame rearrangements. These files lack a portion of the clones; in checked studies, under half of the deficit traces to unresolved V genes, and the cause of the others is not known. D and trimming come from the DNA, and the V and J calls and clone size come from that table. The sample table shows approximately 210,000 clones, and about 76% are seen once. The ten largest clones take up approximately 0.39% of the sample.

In total, around 600 healthy bone marrow donors made up the cohort. Cohort members were all nominally healthy when sampled, although unrecorded immune exposures were likely present. The donor was CMV seropositive and was included in the group of some 290 seropositive cohort members. Every donor gave a peripheral blood sample, and the peripheral blood mononuclear cells from that sample were used for TCR beta sequencing. The Qiagen DNeasy Blood Extraction Kit was used to extract genomic DNA from the blood cell samples. Material: PBMCs. The receptor was derived from a male donor in good health and CMV-seropositive. The receptor chain draws on TRBV4-3 and TRBJ1-1; the D segment could be TRBD1, given 5 matching bases. The CDR3 reads as follows: CASSLSRGNTEAFF. The sequence in DNA is TGCGCCAGCAGCCTCTCTAGGGGGAACACTGAAGCTTTCTTT.